Given below is one TCR beta chain in context. The same CDR3 can be traced to other DNA sequences in this sample. The sample belongs to a study of blood T cell repertoires in COVID-19. Assay: immunoSEQ multiplex PCR; the TCRdb copy retains only in-frame clones and omits some. The sample holds approximately 440,000 clones, roughly 90% seen once. The sequenced sample consisted of PBMCs or T cells enriched from blood (not recorded which). This clonotype was sampled from a woman aged 18-29 years who had recovered from COVID-19.

The CDR3 DNA sequence: TGTGCCAGCAGCCGGCAGGGGAACACTGAAGCTTTCTTT. Protein product: CASSRQGNTEAFF. The chain has TRBV7-9 and TRBJ1-1; possibly TRBD1 for D (5 bases). This CDR3 contains 13 residues. CDR1 and CDR2 from the germline V gene are SEHNR and FQNEAQ (reference sequence). Trimming removed 5 bases at V and 1 base at J, with 8 bases between.